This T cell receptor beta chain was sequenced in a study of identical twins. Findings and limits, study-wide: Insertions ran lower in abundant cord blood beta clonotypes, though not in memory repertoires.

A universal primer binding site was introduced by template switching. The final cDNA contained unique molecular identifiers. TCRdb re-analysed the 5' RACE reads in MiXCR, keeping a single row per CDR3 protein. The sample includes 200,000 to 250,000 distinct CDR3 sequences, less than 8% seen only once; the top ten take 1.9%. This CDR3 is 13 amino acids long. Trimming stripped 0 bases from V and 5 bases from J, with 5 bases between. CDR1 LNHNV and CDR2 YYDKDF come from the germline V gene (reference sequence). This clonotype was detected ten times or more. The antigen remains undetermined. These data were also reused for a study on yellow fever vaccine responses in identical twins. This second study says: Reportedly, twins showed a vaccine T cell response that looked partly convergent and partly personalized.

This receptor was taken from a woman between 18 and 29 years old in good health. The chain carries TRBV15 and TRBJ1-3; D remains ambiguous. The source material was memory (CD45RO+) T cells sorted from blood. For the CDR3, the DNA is TGTGCCACCAGCAGAGAAGAAAGAAACACCATATATTTT. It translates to CATSREERNTIYF.